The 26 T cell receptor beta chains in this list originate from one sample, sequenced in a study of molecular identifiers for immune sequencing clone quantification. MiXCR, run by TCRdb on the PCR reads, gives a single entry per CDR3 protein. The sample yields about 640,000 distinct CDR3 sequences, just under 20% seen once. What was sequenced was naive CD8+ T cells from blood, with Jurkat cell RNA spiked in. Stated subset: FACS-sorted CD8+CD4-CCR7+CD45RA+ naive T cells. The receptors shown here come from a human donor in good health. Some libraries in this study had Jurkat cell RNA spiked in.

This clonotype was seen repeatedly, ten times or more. CDR3 sequence reads: CASSLGSSGTHEQYF. As DNA, the CDR3 is TGCGCCAGCAGCTTGGGGTCTAGCGGGACCCACGAGCAGTACTTC. V usage is TRBV5-1 and J usage is TRBJ2-7; 9 nucleotides line up with TRBD2. V shed 0 bases and J 5 bases; nucleotides not matched to a gene: 6. CDR3 length: 15 residues. Germline CDR1 and CDR2: SGHRS and YFSETQ.

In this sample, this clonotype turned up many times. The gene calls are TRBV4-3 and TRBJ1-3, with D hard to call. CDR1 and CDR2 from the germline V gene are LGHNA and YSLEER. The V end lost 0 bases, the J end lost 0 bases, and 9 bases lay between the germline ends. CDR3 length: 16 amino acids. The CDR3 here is CASSQDRFLSGNTIYF. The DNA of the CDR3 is TGCGCCAGCAGCCAAGATAGATTCCTCTCTGGAAACACCATATATTTT.

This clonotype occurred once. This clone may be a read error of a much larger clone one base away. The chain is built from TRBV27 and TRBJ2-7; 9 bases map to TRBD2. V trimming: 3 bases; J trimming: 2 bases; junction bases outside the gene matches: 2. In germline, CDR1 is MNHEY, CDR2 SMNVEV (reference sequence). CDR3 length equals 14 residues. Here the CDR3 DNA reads TGTGCCAGCAGTTTTCTAGCGGGGCCCTACGAGCAGTACTTC. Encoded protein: CASSFLAGPYEQYF.

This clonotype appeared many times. CDR3 bases: TGTGCCAGCAGCCCAACACAGGGGGCCGGTGAGACCCAGTACTTC. This codes for CASSPTQGAGETQYF. V and J are TRBV6-2 or TRBV6-3 and TRBJ2-5; 9 bases align to TRBD1. Trimming at V came to 6 bases and at J to 5 bases, leaving 10 bases not matched to a gene. Germline lookup yields CDR1 MNHEY and CDR2 SVGEGT. The CDR3 runs 15 residues.

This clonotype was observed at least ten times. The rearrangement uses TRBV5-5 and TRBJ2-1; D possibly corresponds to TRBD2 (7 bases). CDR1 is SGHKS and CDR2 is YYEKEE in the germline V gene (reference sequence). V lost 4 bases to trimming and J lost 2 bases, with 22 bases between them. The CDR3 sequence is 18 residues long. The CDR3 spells CASSADLADRGPYNEQFF. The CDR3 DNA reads TGTGCCAGCAGCGCAGATCTAGCGGACAGAGGACCCTACAATGAGCAGTTCTTC. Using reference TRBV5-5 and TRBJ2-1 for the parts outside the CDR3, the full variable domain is DAGVTQSPTHLIKTRGQQVTLRCSPISGHKSVSWYQQVLGQGPQFIFQYYEKEERGRGNFPDRFSARQFPNYSSELNVNALLLGDSALYLCASSADLADRGPYNEQFFGPGTRLTVL.

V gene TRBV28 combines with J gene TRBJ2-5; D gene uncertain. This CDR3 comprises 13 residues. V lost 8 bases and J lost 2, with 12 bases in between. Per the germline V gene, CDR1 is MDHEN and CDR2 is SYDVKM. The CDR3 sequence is CASGYMGQETQYF. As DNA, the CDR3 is TGTGCCAGCGGGTATATGGGGCAAGAGACCCAGTACTTC.

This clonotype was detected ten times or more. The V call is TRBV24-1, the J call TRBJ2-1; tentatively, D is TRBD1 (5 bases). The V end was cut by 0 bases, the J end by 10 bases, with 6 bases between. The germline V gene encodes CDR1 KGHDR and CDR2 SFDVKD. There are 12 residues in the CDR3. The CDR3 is CATSDLSGEQFF. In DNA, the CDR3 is TGTGCCACCAGTGATTTGTCAGGGGAGCAGTTCTTC.

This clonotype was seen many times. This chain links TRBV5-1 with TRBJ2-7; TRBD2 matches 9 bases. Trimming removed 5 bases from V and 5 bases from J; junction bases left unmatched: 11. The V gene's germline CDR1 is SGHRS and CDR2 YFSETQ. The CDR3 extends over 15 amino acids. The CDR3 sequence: CASRFSGSRGDEQYF. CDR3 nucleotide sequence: TGCGCCAGCAGGTTTAGCGGGAGCCGAGGGGACGAGCAGTACTTC.

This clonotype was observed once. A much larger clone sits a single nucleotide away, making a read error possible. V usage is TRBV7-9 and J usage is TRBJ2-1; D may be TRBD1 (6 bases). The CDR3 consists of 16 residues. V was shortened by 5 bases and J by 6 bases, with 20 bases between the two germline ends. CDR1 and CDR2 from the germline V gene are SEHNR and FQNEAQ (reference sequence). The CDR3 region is CASSDGTGLGGNEQFF. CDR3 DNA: TGTGCCAGCAGCGACGGAACAGGGTTAGGGGGCAATGAGCAGTTCTTC. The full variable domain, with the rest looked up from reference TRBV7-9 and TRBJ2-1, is DTGVSQNPRHKITKRGQNVTFRCDPISEHNRLYWYRQTLGQGPEFLTYFQNEAQLEKSRLLSDRFSAERPKGSFSTLEIQRTEQGDSAMYLCASSDGTGLGGNEQFFGPGTRLTVL.

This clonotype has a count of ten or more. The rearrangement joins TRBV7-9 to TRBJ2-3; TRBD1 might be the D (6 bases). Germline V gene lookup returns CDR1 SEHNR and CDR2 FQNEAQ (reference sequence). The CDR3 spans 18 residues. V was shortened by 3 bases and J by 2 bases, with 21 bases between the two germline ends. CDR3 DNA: TGTGCCAGCAGCTTGCCCCCGTCGGGACACTCATCCACAGATACGCAGTATTTT. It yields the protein CASSLPPSGHSSTDTQYF.

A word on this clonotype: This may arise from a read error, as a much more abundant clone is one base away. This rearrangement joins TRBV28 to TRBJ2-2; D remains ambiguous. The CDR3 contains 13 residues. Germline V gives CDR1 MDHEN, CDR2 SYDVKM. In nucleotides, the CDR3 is TGTGCCGGCAGTTTAATCCGGTCCGGGGAGCTGTTTTTT. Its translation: CAGSLIRSGELFF.

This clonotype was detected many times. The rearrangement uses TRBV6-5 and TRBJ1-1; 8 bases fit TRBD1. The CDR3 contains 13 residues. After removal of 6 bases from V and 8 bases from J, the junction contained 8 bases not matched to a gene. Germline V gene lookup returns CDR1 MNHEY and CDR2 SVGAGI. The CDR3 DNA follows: TGTGCCAGCAGAATCAGGGGGCGCGGGGAAGCTTTCTTT. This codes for CASRIRGRGEAFF.

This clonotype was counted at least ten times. Here the CDR3 DNA reads TGTGCCAGCAGCTCCGGGACTAGGGGTTCGGAGGAGCAGTACTTC. This sequence encodes CASSSGTRGSEEQYF. The rearrangement joins TRBV7-2 to TRBJ2-7, with 8 bases identical to TRBD2. The germline CDR1 and CDR2 sequences are SGHTA and FQGNSA. This CDR3 comprises 15 residues. The trim removed 4 bases at V and 7 bases at J, leaving 12 bases unmatched. The variable domain in full, completed from reference TRBV7-2 and TRBJ2-7, reads GAGVSQSPSNKVTEKGKDVELRCDPISGHTALYWYRQSLGQGLEFLIYFQGNSAPDKSGLPSDRFSAERTGGSVSTLTIQRTQQEDSAVYLCASSSGTRGSEEQYFGPGTRLTVT.

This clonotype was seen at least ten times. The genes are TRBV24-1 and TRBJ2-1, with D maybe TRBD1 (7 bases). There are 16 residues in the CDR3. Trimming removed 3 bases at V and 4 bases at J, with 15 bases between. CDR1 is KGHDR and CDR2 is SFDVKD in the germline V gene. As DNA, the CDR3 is TGTGCCACCAGTGATCAGGGGGGAGGACGGTACAATGAGCAGTTCTTC. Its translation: CATSDQGGGRYNEQFF.

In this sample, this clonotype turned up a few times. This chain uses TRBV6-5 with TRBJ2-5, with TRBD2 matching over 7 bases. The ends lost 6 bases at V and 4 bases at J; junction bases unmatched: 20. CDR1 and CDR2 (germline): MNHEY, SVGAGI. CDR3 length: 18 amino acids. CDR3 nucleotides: TGTGCCAGCAGCCCCAGGGCGGTAGCGGGCCCCGCCGCAGAGACCCAGTACTTC. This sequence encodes CASSPRAVAGPAAETQYF.

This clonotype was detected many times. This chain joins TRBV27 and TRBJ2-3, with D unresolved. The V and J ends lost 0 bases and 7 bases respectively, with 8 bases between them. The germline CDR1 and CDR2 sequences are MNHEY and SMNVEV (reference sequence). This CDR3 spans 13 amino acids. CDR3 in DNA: TGTGCCAGCAGTTTATCGGCCCGGAATACGCAGTATTTT. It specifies CASSLSARNTQYF.

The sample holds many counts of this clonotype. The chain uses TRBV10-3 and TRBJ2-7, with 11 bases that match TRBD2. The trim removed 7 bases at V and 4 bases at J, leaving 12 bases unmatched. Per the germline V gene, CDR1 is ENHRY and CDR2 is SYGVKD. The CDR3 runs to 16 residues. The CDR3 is CAITAELLAGEYEQYF. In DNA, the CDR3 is TGTGCCATCACTGCCGAATTACTAGCGGGGGAGTACGAGCAGTACTTC.

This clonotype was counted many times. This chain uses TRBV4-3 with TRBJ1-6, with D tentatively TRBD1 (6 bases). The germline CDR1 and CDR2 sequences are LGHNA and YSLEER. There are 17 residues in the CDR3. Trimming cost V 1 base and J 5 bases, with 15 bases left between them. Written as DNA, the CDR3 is TGCGCCAGCAGCCAAGGCGGGGGACAACCCAATAATTCACCCCTCCACTTT. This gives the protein CASSQGGGQPNNSPLHF.

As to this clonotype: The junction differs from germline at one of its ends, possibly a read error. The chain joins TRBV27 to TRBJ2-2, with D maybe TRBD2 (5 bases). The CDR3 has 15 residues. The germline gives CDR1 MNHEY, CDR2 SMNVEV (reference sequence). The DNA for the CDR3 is TGTGCCAGCAGTTCGCGACTAACAGTTACCGGGGAGCTGCTTTTT. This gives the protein CASSSRLTVTGELLF.

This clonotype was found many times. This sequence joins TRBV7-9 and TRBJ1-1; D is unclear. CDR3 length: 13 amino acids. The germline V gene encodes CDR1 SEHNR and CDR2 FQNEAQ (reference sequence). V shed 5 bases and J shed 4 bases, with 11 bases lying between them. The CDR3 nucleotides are TGTGCCAGCAGCCTCGGACCGAGCACTGAAGCTTTCTTT. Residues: CASSLGPSTEAFF.

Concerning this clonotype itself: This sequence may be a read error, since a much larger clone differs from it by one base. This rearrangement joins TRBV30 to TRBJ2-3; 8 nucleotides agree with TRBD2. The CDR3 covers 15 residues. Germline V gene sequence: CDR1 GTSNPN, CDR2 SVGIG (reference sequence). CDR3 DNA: TGTGCCTGGAGTGAGCGGGGGTTAAGCACAAATACGCAGTATTTT. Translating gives CAWSERGLSTNTQYF.

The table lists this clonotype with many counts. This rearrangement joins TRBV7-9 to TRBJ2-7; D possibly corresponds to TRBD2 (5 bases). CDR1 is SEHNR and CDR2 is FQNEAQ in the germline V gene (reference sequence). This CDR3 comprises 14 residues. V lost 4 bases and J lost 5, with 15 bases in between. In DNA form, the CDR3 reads TGTGCCAGCAGCTCGACTATGGACGCGAACGAGCAGTACTTC. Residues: CASSSTMDANEQYF.

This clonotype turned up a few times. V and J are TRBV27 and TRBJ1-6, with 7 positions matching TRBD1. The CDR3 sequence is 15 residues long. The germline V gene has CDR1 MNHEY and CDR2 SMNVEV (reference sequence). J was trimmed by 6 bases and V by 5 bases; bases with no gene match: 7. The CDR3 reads CASSPRQGTNSPLHF. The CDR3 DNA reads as TGTGCCAGCAGTCCCCGACAGGGAACTAATTCACCCCTCCACTTT.

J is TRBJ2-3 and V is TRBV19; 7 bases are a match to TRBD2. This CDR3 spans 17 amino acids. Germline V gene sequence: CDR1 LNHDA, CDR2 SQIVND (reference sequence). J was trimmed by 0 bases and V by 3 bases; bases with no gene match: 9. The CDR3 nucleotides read TGTGCCAGTAGTATTATCAGGAGGGAGGGGAGCACAGATACGCAGTATTTT. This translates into CASSIIRREGSTDTQYF.

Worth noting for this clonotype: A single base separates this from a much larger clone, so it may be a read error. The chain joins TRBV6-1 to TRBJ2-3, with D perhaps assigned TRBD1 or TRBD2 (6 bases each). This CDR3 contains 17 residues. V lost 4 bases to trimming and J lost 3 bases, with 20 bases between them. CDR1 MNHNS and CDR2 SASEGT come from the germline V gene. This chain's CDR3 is CASSGVRGAEETDTQYF. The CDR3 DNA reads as TGTGCCAGCAGTGGAGTAAGGGGGGCGGAGGAAACAGATACGCAGTATTTT.

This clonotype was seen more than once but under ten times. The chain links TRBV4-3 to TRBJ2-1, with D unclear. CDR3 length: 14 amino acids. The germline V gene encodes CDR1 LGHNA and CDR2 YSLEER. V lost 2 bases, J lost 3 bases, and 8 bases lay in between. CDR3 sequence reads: CASSQPPYYNEQFF. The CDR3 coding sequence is TGCGCCAGCAGCCAACCCCCCTACTACAATGAGCAGTTCTTC.